These 16 T cell receptor beta chains originate from one sample sequenced in a study of blood T cell repertoires in COVID-19 (dated by TCRdb to between 2020 and 2021). The library was produced with the immunoSEQ multiplex PCR assay. This is the immuneACCESS table as TCRdb keeps it, with only in-frame sequences that have V and J called. A part of the clones is gone; compared with another copy, unresolved V genes explain less than half, and the rest is unexplained. The sample table records about 100,000 clones; around 85% of these occur just once. Less than 2% of the sample rests with the top ten. Sequenced input: peripheral blood. These TCRs come from a woman aged 70 to 79 with active or convalescent COVID-19.

V is TRBV7-9 and J is TRBJ1-2, with 10 bases identical to TRBD1. The CDR3 is made up of 14 amino acids. J lost 3 bases, V lost 4 bases, and 2 bases had no gene match. Germline CDR1 and CDR2: SEHNR and FQNEAQ (reference sequence). The CDR3 nucleotides are TGTGCCAGCAGCTCGGACAGGGGGGACTATGGCTACACCTTC. Its protein product is CASSSDRGDYGYTF.

The chain couples TRBV6-2 or TRBV6-3 to TRBJ1-1, with 8 bases identical to TRBD1. The trim removed 3 bases at V and 0 bases at J, leaving 6 bases unmatched. CDR1 is MNHEY and CDR2 is SVGEGT in the germline V gene. The CDR3 has 16 residues. Here the CDR3 reads CASSYSKTGVNTEAFF. Written as DNA, the CDR3 is TGTGCCAGCAGTTATTCTAAGACAGGGGTGAACACTGAAGCTTTCTTT.

The chain employs TRBV10-1 and TRBJ2-5; a weak D match, TRBD1 (6 bases). Trimming removed 2 bases at V and 2 bases at J, with 18 bases between. The CDR3 spans 17 residues. Germline V gene sequence: CDR1 WNHNN, CDR2 SYGVQD (reference sequence). This CDR3 is CASSEKKDRKGQETQYF. The CDR3 DNA reads as TGCGCCAGCAGTGAGAAAAAGGACAGAAAGGGTCAAGAGACCCAGTACTTC.

CDR3 in amino acids: CASSTQASTQETQYF. The CDR3 nucleotides read TGTGCCAGTAGTACCCAGGCTAGCACGCAAGAGACCCAGTACTTC. The V gene is TRBV19, the J gene TRBJ2-5, with a possible D match to TRBD2 (5 bases). CDR1 and CDR2 (germline): LNHDA, SQIVND (reference sequence). V dropped 4 bases and J dropped 2 bases, with 14 bases sitting between them. There are 15 residues in the CDR3. Full variable domain (missing parts from reference TRBV19 and TRBJ2-5): DGGITQSPKYLFRKEGQNVTLSCEQNLNHDAMYWYRQDPGQGLRLIYYSQIVNDFQKGDIAEGYSVSREKKESFPLTVTSAQKNPTAFYLCASSTQASTQETQYFGPGTRLLVL.

The chain couples TRBV2 to TRBJ2-6; D unresolved. This CDR3 is 13 amino acids long. The germline CDR1 and CDR2 sequences are SNHLY and FYNNEI. The V gene lost 6 bases and the J gene lost 3 bases, with 6 bases spanning the gap. DNA of the CDR3: TGTGCCAGCAGCTATGGTGGGGCCAACGTCCTGACTTTC. Amino acid sequence: CASSYGGANVLTF. The whole variable domain, remainder taken from reference TRBV2 and TRBJ2-6, is EPEVTQTPSHQVTQMGQEVILRCVPISNHLYFYWYRQILGQKVEFLVSFYNNEISEKSEIFDDQFSVERPDGSNFTLKIRSTKLEDSAMYFCASSYGGANVLTFGAGSRLTVL.

This clone was detected only once. This chain connects TRBV15 to TRBJ2-2; D might be TRBD1 (7 bases). This CDR3 region has 14 residues. Trimming removed 6 bases at V and 5 bases at J, with 13 bases between. Germline V lookup: CDR1 LNHNV, CDR2 YYDKDF (reference sequence). The DNA of the CDR3 is TGTGCCACCAGTCCAGGGGGGTTGACCGGGGAGCTGTTTTTT. Amino acids: CATSPGGLTGELFF.

The chain recombines TRBV5-6 with TRBJ2-7; 11 bases align to TRBD2. J was trimmed by 2 bases and V by 4 bases; bases with no gene match: 5. Germline CDR1 is SGHDT and CDR2 is YYEEEE. The CDR3 runs to 15 residues. The CDR3 nucleotides are TGTGCCAGCAGCCTTGGGACTAGCGGCGCCTACGAGCAGTACTTC. Residues: CASSLGTSGAYEQYF.

The chain recombines TRBV6-2 or TRBV6-3 with TRBJ2-1, with D tentatively TRBD2 (5 bases). The ends were cut back, 4 bases at V and 12 bases at J, with 16 bases in the middle. Germline V lookup: CDR1 MNHEY, CDR2 SVGEGT. The CDR3 has 13 residues. The CDR3 reads CASSWVDGVRQFF. The DNA of the CDR3 is TGTGCCAGCAGTTGGGTAGACGGGGTGCGGCAGTTCTTC.

This chain joins TRBV2 and TRBJ2-2, with 11 bases matching TRBD2. Germline lookup yields CDR1 SNHLY and CDR2 FYNNEI. The V and J ends lost 6 bases and 2 bases, in that order; junction bases with no gene match: 8. The CDR3 has 17 residues. CDR3 region: CASRGSGTSGNTGELFF. CDR3 in DNA: TGTGCCAGCAGAGGATCCGGGACTAGCGGAAACACCGGGGAGCTGTTTTTT. The full variable domain, rest sourced from reference TRBV2 and TRBJ2-2, is EPEVTQTPSHQVTQMGQEVILRCVPISNHLYFYWYRQILGQKVEFLVSFYNNEISEKSEIFDDQFSVERPDGSNFTLKIRSTKLEDSAMYFCASRGSGTSGNTGELFFGEGSRLTVL.

This clone was seen a handful of times. This sample includes further DNA sequences coding for the same CDR3. The rearrangement joins TRBV6-2 or TRBV6-3 to TRBJ1-2; weak D call: TRBD1 (6 bases). V was shortened by 4 bases and J by 2 bases, with 8 bases between the two germline ends. CDR3 length: 13 amino acids. Per the germline V gene, CDR1 is MNHEY and CDR2 is SVGEGT. The CDR3 DNA reads TGTGCCAGCAGTTCTACAGGGAACTATGGCTACACCTTC. It specifies CASSSTGNYGYTF.

The V call is TRBV5-6, the J call TRBJ1-3; D gene ambiguous. Germline V gene lookup returns CDR1 SGHDT and CDR2 YYEEEE. This CDR3 is 14 amino acids long. V lost 2 bases and J 8 bases, leaving 14 bases between the germline ends. This CDR3 reads CASSLLDSDHTIYF. CDR3 nucleotide sequence: TGTGCCAGCAGCTTACTAGACTCCGACCACACCATATATTTT.

V gene TRBV6-5 combines with J gene TRBJ2-3; 11 bases agree with TRBD2. Looked up from germline, CDR1 is MNHEY and CDR2 is SVGAGI. Trimming removed 6 bases from V and 8 bases from J; junction bases left unmatched: 7. The CDR3 totals 14 residues. In nucleotides, the CDR3 is TGTGCCAGCAGGGACGGACTAGCGGGCCTTACGCAGTATTTT. Residues: CASRDGLAGLTQYF.

This clone has only one observation. The chain joins TRBV11-2 to TRBJ2-7; 7 bases match TRBD1. Germline CDR1 SGHAT, CDR2 FQNNGV. This CDR3 is 15 amino acids long. V dropped 5 bases and J dropped 3; count of bases not matched to a gene: 10. This CDR3 reads CASSPLLQGVYEQYF. The CDR3 coding sequence is TGTGCCAGCAGCCCCCTTTTGCAGGGGGTCTACGAGCAGTACTTC.

This clone showed up just once. This chain joins TRBV5-4 and TRBJ2-2; 11 bases line up with TRBD2. This CDR3 contains 16 residues. CDR1 and CDR2 from the germline V gene are SGHNT and YYREEE (reference sequence). The trim removed 4 bases at V and 4 bases at J, leaving 6 bases unmatched. In DNA, the CDR3 is TGTGCCAGCAGCCACCCTAGCGGGGGGCTCACCGGGGAGCTGTTTTTT. It translates to CASSHPSGGLTGELFF.

The J gene is TRBJ1-5, the V gene TRBV3-1 (or the pseudogene TRBV3-2); D unresolved. CDR1 and CDR2 from the germline V gene are LGHDT and YNNKEL (reference sequence). The CDR3 extends over 12 amino acids. The germline V and J ends were trimmed by 4 bases and 6 bases, with 7 bases remaining between them. CDR3 coding DNA: TGTGCCAGCAGCCCAGGAGGTCAGCCCCAGCATTTT. Translating gives CASSPGGQPQHF.

The rearrangement uses TRBV6-5 and TRBJ1-2, with a weak D call TRBD1 (6 bases). Trimming removed 0 bases from V and 4 bases from J, with 15 bases in between. Per germline, CDR1 MNHEY and CDR2 SVGAGI. The CDR3 contains 16 residues. The CDR3 DNA is TGTGCCAGCAGTTACTCCGGGGGGCCGGGGGGCTATGGCTACACCTTC. Translation gives CASSYSGGPGGYGYTF.